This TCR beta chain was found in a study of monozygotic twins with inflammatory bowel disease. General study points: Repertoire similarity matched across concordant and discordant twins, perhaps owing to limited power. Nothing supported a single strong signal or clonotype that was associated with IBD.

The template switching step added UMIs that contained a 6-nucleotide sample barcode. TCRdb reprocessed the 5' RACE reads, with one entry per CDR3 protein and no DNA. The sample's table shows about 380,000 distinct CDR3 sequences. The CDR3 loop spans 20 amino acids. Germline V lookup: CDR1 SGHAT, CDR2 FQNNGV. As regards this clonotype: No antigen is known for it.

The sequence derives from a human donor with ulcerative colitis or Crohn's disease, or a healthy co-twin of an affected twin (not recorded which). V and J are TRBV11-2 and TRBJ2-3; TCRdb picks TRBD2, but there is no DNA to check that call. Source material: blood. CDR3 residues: CASSLLGFKRGGQSTDTQYF.